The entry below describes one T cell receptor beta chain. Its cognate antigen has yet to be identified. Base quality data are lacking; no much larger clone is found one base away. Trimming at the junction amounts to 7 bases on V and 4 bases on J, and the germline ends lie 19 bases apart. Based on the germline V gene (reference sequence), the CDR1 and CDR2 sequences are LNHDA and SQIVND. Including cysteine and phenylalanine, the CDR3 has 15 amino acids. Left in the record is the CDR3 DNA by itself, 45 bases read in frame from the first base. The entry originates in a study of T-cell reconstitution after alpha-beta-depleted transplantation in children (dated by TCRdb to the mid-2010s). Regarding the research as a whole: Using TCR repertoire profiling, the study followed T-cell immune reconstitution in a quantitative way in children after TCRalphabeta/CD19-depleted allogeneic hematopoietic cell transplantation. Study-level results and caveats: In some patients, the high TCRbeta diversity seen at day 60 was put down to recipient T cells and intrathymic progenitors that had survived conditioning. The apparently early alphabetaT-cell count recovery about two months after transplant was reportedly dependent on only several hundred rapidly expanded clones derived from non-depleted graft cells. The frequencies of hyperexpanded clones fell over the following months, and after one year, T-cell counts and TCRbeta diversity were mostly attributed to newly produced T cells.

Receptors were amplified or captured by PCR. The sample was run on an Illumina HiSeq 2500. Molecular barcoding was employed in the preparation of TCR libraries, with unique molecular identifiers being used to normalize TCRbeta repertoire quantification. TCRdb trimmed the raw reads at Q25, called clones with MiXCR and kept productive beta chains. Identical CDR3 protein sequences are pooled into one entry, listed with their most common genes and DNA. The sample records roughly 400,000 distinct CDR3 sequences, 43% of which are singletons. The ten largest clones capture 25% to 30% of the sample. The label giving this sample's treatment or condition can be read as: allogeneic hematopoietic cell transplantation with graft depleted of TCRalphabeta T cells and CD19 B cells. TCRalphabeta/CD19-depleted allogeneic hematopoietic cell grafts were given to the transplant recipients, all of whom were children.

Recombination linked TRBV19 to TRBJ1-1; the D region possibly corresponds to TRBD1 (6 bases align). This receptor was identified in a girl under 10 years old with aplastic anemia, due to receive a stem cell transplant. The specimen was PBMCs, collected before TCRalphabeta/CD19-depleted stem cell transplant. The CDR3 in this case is CASTPGEGLLTEAFF. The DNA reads TGTGCCAGTACCCCAGGGGAAGGGCTACTCACTGAAGCTTTCTTT.